This T cell receptor beta chain is from a study of CD8+ T cells in alopecia areata. Study-wide findings and caveats: Mice showed TCR sharing more clearly than patients did, possibly owing to HLA.

This clone has more than one count but fewer than ten. Its antigen is undetermined. Germline V gene lookup returns CDR1 SQVTM and CDR2 ANQGSEA. This CDR3 is 15 amino acids long. Losses at the gene ends were 6 bases for V and 4 bases for J; bases not matched to a gene: 10. Peripheral blood and lesional scalp punch biopsies were taken from alopecia areata patients. CD4+ and CD8+ T cells were sorted from PBMCs stained for CD3, CD4 and CD8. RNA extraction and reverse transcription yielded cDNA as sequencing template. The table came from immunoSEQ multiplex PCR; TCRdb's copy has only in-frame clones and leaves some out. The table lists fewer than 200,000 clones, about 60% of them singletons, with roughly 15% in the top ten.

The chain links TRBV29-1 to TRBJ1-1, with TRBD1 identical over 11 bases. Source: CD4+ T cells sorted from blood, taken at week 0. The clonotype originates from a human donor with alopecia areata. CDR3 loop: CSVTGTGGAGTEAFF. The CDR3 coding sequence is TGCAGCGTGACCGGGACAGGGGGTGCAGGCACTGAAGCTTTCTTT.